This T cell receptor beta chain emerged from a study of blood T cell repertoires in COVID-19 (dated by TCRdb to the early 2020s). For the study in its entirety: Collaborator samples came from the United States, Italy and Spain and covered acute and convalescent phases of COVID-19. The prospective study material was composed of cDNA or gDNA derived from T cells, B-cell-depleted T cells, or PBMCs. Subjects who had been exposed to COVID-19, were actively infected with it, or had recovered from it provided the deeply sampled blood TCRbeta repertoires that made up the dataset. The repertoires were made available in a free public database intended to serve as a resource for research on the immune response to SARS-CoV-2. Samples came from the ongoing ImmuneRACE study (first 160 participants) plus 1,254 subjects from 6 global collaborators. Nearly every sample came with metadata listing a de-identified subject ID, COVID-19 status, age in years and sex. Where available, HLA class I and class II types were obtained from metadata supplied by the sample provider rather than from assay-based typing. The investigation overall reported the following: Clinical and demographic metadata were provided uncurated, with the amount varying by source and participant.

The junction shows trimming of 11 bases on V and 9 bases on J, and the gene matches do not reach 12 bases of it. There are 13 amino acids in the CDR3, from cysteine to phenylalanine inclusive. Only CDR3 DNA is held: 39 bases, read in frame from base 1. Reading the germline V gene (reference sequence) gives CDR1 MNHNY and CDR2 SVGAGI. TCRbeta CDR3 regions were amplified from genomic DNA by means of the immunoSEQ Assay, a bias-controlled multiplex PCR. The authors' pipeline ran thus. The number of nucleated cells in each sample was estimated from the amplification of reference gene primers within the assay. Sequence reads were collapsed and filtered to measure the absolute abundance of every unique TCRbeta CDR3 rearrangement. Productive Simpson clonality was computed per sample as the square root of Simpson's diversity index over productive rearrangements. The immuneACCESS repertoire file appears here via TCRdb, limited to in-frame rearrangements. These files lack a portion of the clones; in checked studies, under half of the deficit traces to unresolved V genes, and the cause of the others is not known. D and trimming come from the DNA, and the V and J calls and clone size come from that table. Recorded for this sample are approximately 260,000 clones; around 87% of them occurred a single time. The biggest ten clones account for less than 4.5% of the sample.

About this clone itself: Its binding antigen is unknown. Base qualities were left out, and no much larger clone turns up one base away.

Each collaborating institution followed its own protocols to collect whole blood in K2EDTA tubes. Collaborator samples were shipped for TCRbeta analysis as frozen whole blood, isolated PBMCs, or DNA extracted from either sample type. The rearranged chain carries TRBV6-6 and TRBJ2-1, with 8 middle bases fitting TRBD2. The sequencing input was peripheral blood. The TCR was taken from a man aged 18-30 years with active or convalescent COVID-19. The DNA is TGTGCCTCCCAACGGGGGGGTTTAAGTGAGCAGTTCTTC. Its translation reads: CASQRGGLSEQFF.